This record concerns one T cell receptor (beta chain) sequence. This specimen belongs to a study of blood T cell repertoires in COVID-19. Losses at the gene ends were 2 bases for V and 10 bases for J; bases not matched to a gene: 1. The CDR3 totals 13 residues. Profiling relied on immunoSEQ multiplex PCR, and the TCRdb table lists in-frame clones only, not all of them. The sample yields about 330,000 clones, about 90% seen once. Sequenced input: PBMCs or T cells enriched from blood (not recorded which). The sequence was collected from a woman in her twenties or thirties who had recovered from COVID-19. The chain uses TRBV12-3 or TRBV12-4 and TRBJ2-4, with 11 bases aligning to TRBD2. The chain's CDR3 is CASSLLAGGIQYF. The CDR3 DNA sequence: TGTGCCAGCAGTTTACTAGCGGGGGGTATTCAGTACTTC.